The next 27 T cell receptor beta chains were all read from a single sample in a study of T cells in women clearing cervical HPV infection. TCRdb keeps only in-frame clones here, not all; method: immunoSEQ multiplex PCR. The sample totals about 19,000 clones. Material: blood buffy coat. Receptors were obtained from a woman aged 18 to 75 with a cervical HPV16 infection that either progressed to CIN3+ or cleared (not recorded which).

As regards this clone: Read sequence stops 3 residues before the CDR3 end, and the germline J gene provides the missing end. The same CDR3 is also encoded by other DNA sequences in this sample. The V and J genes are TRBV7-2 and TRBJ2-3; tentative D call: TRBD1 (6 bases). CDR1 and CDR2 from the germline V gene are SGHTA and FQGNSA. This CDR3 has 14 residues. This CDR3 reads CASSLGGGNQPQYF. CDR3 DNA (partial): TGTGCCAGCAGCTTGGGTGGGGGCAATCAGCCG.

About this clone itself: The read is 3 residues too short to cover the CDR3 end, so that end is filled in from the germline J gene. This chain links TRBV10-1 with TRBJ1-5, with 9 bases aligning to TRBD1. This CDR3 region has 15 residues. Unmatched junction bases numbered 2, after V lost 2 bases and J lost 3 bases. From germline, CDR1 is WNHNN and CDR2 SYGVQD (reference sequence). Incomplete CDR3 DNA: TGCGCCAGCAGTGAGGGGACAGGGAACAATCAGCCC. Translation gives CASSEGTGNNQP. The CDR3, in full, reads CASSEGTGNNQPQHF.

In the case of this clone: The missing CDR3 end, 3 residues past where the read stops, is filled in from the germline J gene. This chain links TRBV19 with TRBJ2-6; TRBD1 matches 12 bases. The CDR3 runs 17 residues. J gave up 0 bases and V 6 bases, and 3 bases lay outside the gene matches. Germline values: CDR1 LNHDA, CDR2 SQIVND (reference sequence). The chain's CDR3 is CASSPGQGASGANVLTF. The covered CDR3 bases are TGTGCCAGTAGCCCGGGACAGGGGGCCTCTGGGGCCAACGTC.

On this clone: The read gets to within 3 residues of the CDR3 end, and the germline J gene fills in the rest. This chain joins TRBV10-3 and TRBJ2-7, with TRBD1 matching 7 bases. This CDR3 comprises 15 residues. The trim removed 3 bases at V and 5 bases at J, leaving 10 bases unmatched. The germline CDR1 and CDR2 sequences are ENHRY and SYGVKD. The CDR3 loop is CAISDPTGVRHEQYF. The DNA read from the CDR3 is TGTGCCATCAGTGATCCTACAGGGGTTCGACACGAG.

On this clone itself: Sequencing ends 3 residues short of the CDR3 end; the germline J gene provides the rest. The chain combines TRBV20-1 with TRBJ1-1; weak D call: TRBD1 (5 bases). This CDR3 is built from 13 residues. The V gene lost 5 bases and the J gene lost 5 bases, with 15 bases spanning the gap. Germline CDR1 reads DFQATT; CDR2 reads SNEGSKA (reference sequence). The sequenced CDR3 bases are TGCAGTGCTTGGCAGGGTTTGGGGACTGAA. Protein: CSAWQGLGTE. The entire CDR3 protein is CSAWQGLGTEAFF.

A word on this clone: The CDR3 end falls 3 residues outside the read, so it is completed with the germline J gene. V usage is TRBV2 and J usage is TRBJ1-2; 8 bases line up with TRBD1. Germline CDR1 and CDR2: SNHLY and FYNNEI. Trimming took 7 bases from V and 6 from J; bases not matched to a gene: 7. The CDR3 length is 13 residues. The CDR3 here is CASTPGQVNGYTF. The CDR3 bases that were read are TGTGCCAGCACCCCGGGACAGGTTAATGGC.

As concerns this clone: The DNA ends 3 residues before the CDR3 does, and the rest of the CDR3 is filled in from the germline J gene. This rearrangement joins TRBV19 to TRBJ1-2; 9 nucleotides agree with TRBD1. Germline trimming cut 7 bases from V and 3 bases from J; bases unmatched to any gene: 9. Per the germline V gene, CDR1 is LNHDA and CDR2 is SQIVND (reference sequence). The CDR3 is 15 residues long. CDR3 amino acids: CASIYTGGADYGYTF. CDR3 DNA, as far as it was read: TGTGCCAGTATCTATACAGGGGGCGCCGACTATGGC.

In regard to this clone: The sequence runs out 3 residues before the end of the CDR3; the remainder is reconstructed from the germline J gene. The chain employs TRBV5-1 and TRBJ2-3; the D gene is possibly TRBD1 (6 bases). The CDR3 has 13 residues. Germline CDR1 reads SGHRS; CDR2 reads YFSETQ. The sequenced CDR3 bases are TGCGCCAGCAGCTTGGGGTCCAGGGGCACG. This encodes CASSLGSRGT. The entire CDR3 protein reads CASSLGSRGTQYF. The full variable domain, rest sourced from reference TRBV5-1 and TRBJ2-3, is KAGVTQTPRYLIKTRGQQVTLSCSPISGHRSVSWYQQTPGQGLQFLFEYFSETQRNKGNFPGRFSGRQFSNSRSEMNVSTLELGDSALYLCASSLGSRGTQYFGPGTRLTVL.

As regards this clone: With the read ending 3 residues before the CDR3 end, the germline J gene is used to fill in that end. J is TRBJ2-7 and V is TRBV6-1, with 7 bases that match TRBD1. Losses at the gene ends were 8 bases for V and 2 bases for J; bases not matched to a gene: 6. Germline V lookup: CDR1 MNHNS, CDR2 SASEGT. This CDR3 region has 13 residues. The CDR3 spells CASCVGQAYEQYF. The CDR3 DNA, read in part, is TGTGCCAGCTGTGTAGGACAGGCCTACGAG.

A remark on this clone: The read gets to within 3 residues of the CDR3 end, and the germline J gene fills in the rest. This rearrangement joins TRBV19 to TRBJ2-2; 13 nucleotides match TRBD2. After removal of 8 bases from V and 5 bases from J, the junction contained 8 bases not matched to a gene. Germline CDR1 is LNHDA and CDR2 is SQIVND (reference sequence). This CDR3 spans 16 amino acids. This CDR3 is CASGVRLAGGTGELFF. Incomplete CDR3 DNA: TGTGCCAGTGGGGTCAGACTAGCGGGGGGAACCGGGGAG. Full variable domain (missing parts from reference TRBV19 and TRBJ2-2): DGGITQSPKYLFRKEGQNVTLSCEQNLNHDAMYWYRQDPGQGLRLIYYSQIVNDFQKGDIAEGYSVSREKKESFPLTVTSAQKNPTAFYLCASGVRLAGGTGELFFGEGSRLTVL.

As for this clone: The read finishes 3 residues shy of the CDR3 end, and the germline J gene is used to complete it. The chain employs TRBV7-2 and TRBJ2-4, with D unclear. The CDR3 covers 15 residues. Germline loops: CDR1 SGHTA, CDR2 FQGNSA. The CDR3 protein is CASSLNSGANDGQYF. CDR3 DNA, as far as it was read: TGTGCCAGCAGCTTAAACTCCGGTGCTAATGATGGT.

To note about this clone: At one end the junction does not follow the germline gene, possibly because of a read error. With the read ending 3 residues before the CDR3 end, the germline J gene is used to fill in that end. The same CDR3 is also encoded by other DNA sequences in this sample. This chain links TRBV19 with TRBJ1-3, with D hard to call. Germline V gene sequence: CDR1 LNHDA, CDR2 SQIVND (reference sequence). The CDR3 totals 15 residues. The CDR3 bases that were read are TGTGCCAGTAGGGCGGCGGCAAGCTCTGGAAACACA. Translation: CASRAAASSGNT. The full CDR3 protein reads CASRAAASSGNTIYF.

A remark on this clone: The observed sequence ends 3 residues before the CDR3 terminus, with the missing tail filled in from the germline J gene. The gene calls are TRBV7-9 and TRBJ2-3; D may be TRBD1 (6 bases). Germline CDR1 SEHNR, CDR2 FQNEAQ (reference sequence). The CDR3 runs to 14 residues. The CDR3 here is CASSLQGYQETQYF. The CDR3 bases that were read are TGTGCCAGCAGCTTACAGGGGTACCAAGAGACG.

A note on this clone: The read terminates 3 residues ahead of where the CDR3 ends, so the germline J gene completes it. V usage is TRBV7-2 and J usage is TRBJ2-3, with 7 bases aligning to TRBD1. The CDR3 loop spans 13 amino acids. Looked up from germline, CDR1 is SGHTA and CDR2 is FQGNSA. CDR3 DNA, as far as it was read: TGTGCCAGCAGCCAGGGACAGCAAGAGACG. It yields the protein CASSQGQQET. The CDR3 reads in full as CASSQGQQETQYF. The whole variable domain, filled in from reference TRBV7-2 and TRBJ2-3, reads GAGVSQSPSNKVTEKGKDVELRCDPISGHTALYWYRQSLGQGLEFLIYFQGNSAPDKSGLPSDRFSAERTGGSVSTLTIQRTQQEDSAVYLCASSQGQQETQYFGPGTRLTVL.

With respect to this clone: Read sequence stops 3 residues before the CDR3 end, and the germline J gene provides the missing end. V usage is TRBV30 and J usage is TRBJ2-2, with TRBD2 as a possible D gene (5 bases). V gave up 1 base and J gave up 6 bases, with 18 bases separating them. The CDR3 spans 16 residues. Germline V gives CDR1 GTSNPN, CDR2 SVGIG (reference sequence). This chain's CDR3 is CAWSAPGLRVAGELFF. The covered CDR3 bases are TGTGCCTGGAGTGCTCCGGGGTTGCGGGTAGCCGGGGAG.

On this clone: The CDR3 end is not reached by the read, which stops 3 residues before it; the germline J gene fills it in. V and J are TRBV5-1 and TRBJ2-1; 9 bases line up with TRBD2. Trimming cost V 7 bases and J 3 bases; bases outside gene matches: 5. Germline V gene data show CDR1 as SGHRS and CDR2 as YFSETQ. This CDR3 spans 14 amino acids. The CDR3 sequence is CASASGEGYNEQFF. The sequenced part of the CDR3 DNA is TGCGCCAGCGCTAGCGGGGAGGGCTACAATGAG.

As regards this clone: The observed sequence ends 3 residues before the CDR3 terminus, with the missing tail filled in from the germline J gene. The rearrangement uses TRBV30 and TRBJ1-6; possible D gene TRBD1, 5 bases. The CDR3 consists of 17 residues. V was pared by 3 bases and J by 0 bases, with 15 bases between. From germline, CDR1 is GTSNPN and CDR2 SVGIG (reference sequence). Here the CDR3 reads CAWSRGGGSSYNSPLHF. The sequenced CDR3 bases are TGTGCCTGGAGCCGTGGGGGGGGTAGCTCCTATAATTCACCC.

For this clone: The read comes to an end 3 residues before the CDR3 does, leaving the germline J gene to fill in the end. J is TRBJ2-5 and V is TRBV7-9; no reliable D call. Per the germline V gene, CDR1 is SEHNR and CDR2 is FQNEAQ (reference sequence). The CDR3 is 14 amino acids. The V gene lost 1 base and the J gene lost 3 bases, with 9 bases spanning the gap. This CDR3 reads CASSLDGREETQYF. The part of the CDR3 DNA that was read is TGTGCCAGCAGCTTAGATGGTCGGGAAGAGACC. The full variable domain, with the rest looked up from reference TRBV7-9 and TRBJ2-5, is DTGVSQNPRHKITKRGQNVTFRCDPISEHNRLYWYRQTLGQGPEFLTYFQNEAQLEKSRLLSDRFSAERPKGSFSTLEIQRTEQGDSAMYLCASSLDGREETQYFGPGTRLLVL.

The CDR3 reads CASSARLALYNDYTF. Partial CDR3 DNA: TGTGCCAGCAGCGCCCGCTTGGCTCTTTACAATGAC. The chain carries TRBV11-3 and TRBJ1-2; no clear D. The CDR3 goes on 3 residues after the read ends, and that part is filled in from the germline J gene. CDR1 is SGHNT, CDR2 YENEEA, per germline. This CDR3 region has 15 residues.

Comment on this clone: The read ends 3 residues shy of where the CDR3 ends; the end is completed using the germline J gene. This chain uses TRBV19 with TRBJ2-4; TRBD1 aligns across 9 bases. Looked up from germline, CDR1 is LNHDA and CDR2 is SQIVND (reference sequence). This CDR3 comprises 16 residues. CDR3 bases read: TGTGCCAGTAGTACCGCCGATTTGGGACAGGGTAGCGGT. Translated, it gives CASSTADLGQGSG. The whole CDR3 sequence reads CASSTADLGQGSGQYF.

The CDR3 spells CASIGGFANTEAFF. The sequenced CDR3 bases are TGTGCCAGCATAGGGGGATTCGCGAACACTGAA. This chain connects TRBV28 to TRBJ1-1, with D tentatively TRBD1 (6 bases). The CDR3 end is not reached by the read, which stops 3 residues before it; the germline J gene fills it in. The V gene's germline CDR1 is MDHEN and CDR2 SYDVKM. The CDR3 runs 14 residues. V was trimmed by 7 bases and J by 1 base, leaving 13 bases between them.

With regard to this clone: The CDR3 end is not reached by the read, which stops 3 residues before it; the germline J gene fills it in. This chain connects TRBV20-1 to TRBJ2-7; 9 bases align to TRBD1. The trim removed 6 bases at V and 5 bases at J, leaving 14 bases unmatched. Germline V gene lookup returns CDR1 DFQATT and CDR2 SNEGSKA (reference sequence). The CDR3 has 15 residues. The CDR3 region is CSAPSPGQGTNEQYF. CDR3 bases read: TGCAGTGCCCCGAGTCCGGGACAGGGAACCAACGAG.

On this clone: The CDR3 end lies 3 residues beyond the end of the read and is filled in from the germline J gene. The chain uses TRBV18 and TRBJ1-2; the match to TRBD1 covers 7 bases. Germline loops: CDR1 KGHSH, CDR2 LQKENI. This CDR3 has 14 residues. V shed 2 bases and J 4 bases; nucleotides not matched to a gene: 4. Partial CDR3 DNA: TGTGCCAGCTCACCATCCCAGGGGGGCTATGGC. Encoded protein: CASSPSQGGYG. The entire CDR3 sequence reads CASSPSQGGYGYTF.

Remarks on this clone: The read falls 3 residues short of the CDR3 end, and the missing part is taken from the germline J gene. J is TRBJ2-1 and V is TRBV5-1, with 14 bases matching TRBD2. Germline trimming cut 4 bases from V and 0 bases from J; bases unmatched to any gene: 9. This CDR3 region has 19 residues. Looked up from germline, CDR1 is SGHRS and CDR2 is YFSETQ. The part of the CDR3 DNA that was read is TGCGCCAGCAGCACACCGGGACTAGCGGGGGCAAGCTCCTACAATGAG. Its protein is CASSTPGLAGASSYNE. The full-length CDR3 reads as CASSTPGLAGASSYNEQFF.

With regard to this clone: The read is 3 residues too short to cover the CDR3 end, so that end is filled in from the germline J gene. V usage is TRBV19 and J usage is TRBJ2-2, with D tentatively TRBD1 (5 bases). In germline, CDR1 is LNHDA, CDR2 SQIVND (reference sequence). The CDR3 is 19 residues long. The sequenced CDR3 bases are TGTGCCAGTAGTATATCACGTTCGGTCGGAAGGGGCTTAGGTGAAAAG. It encodes CASSISRSVGRGLGEK. The whole CDR3 is CASSISRSVGRGLGEKLFF.

With regard to this clone: The read gets to within 3 residues of the CDR3 end, and the germline J gene fills in the rest. The chain employs TRBV20-1 and TRBJ1-4; 7 bases are a match to TRBD1. J lost 8 bases, V lost 1 base, and 7 bases had no gene match. Germline V gene data show CDR1 as DFQATT and CDR2 as SNEGSKA (reference sequence). CDR3 length equals 14 residues. CDR3 bases read: TGCAGTGCTAGAGTTGCTAGGGGGCACGAAAAA. This sequence encodes CSARVARGHEK. The entire CDR3 sequence reads CSARVARGHEKLFF.

Comment on this clone: The CDR3 extends 3 residues past the end of the read, so its final part is completed from the germline J gene. V usage is TRBV23-1 and J usage is TRBJ1-2; possibly TRBD1 for D (5 bases). TRBV23-1 is an open reading frame, and its role is uncertain. This CDR3 spans 13 amino acids. Trimming cost V 8 bases and J 1 base, with 11 bases left between them. The CDR3 region is CASFRTGNYGYTF. Partial CDR3 DNA: TGCGCCAGCTTTCGAACAGGTAACTATGGC.